The 18 T cell receptor beta chains below all came from one sample that was sequenced in a study of shared clonotypes between healthy human individuals. The protocol was immunoSEQ multiplex PCR, while the TCRdb copy is restricted to in-frame clones and leaves out a portion. The table has 90,000 to 100,000 clones, roughly 45% seen once. Sequencing used PBMCs. All receptors derive from a woman aged 40-49 years in good health. Some clones in this sample may be carry-over from other donors' samples.

V and J are TRBV27 and TRBJ2-7; the match to TRBD1 covers 7 bases. Per germline, CDR1 MNHEY and CDR2 SMNVEV (reference sequence). CDR3 length: 11 residues. V shed 8 bases, J shed 2 bases, and the junction held 0 bases outside the gene matches. The CDR3 region is CASGQAYEQYF. The CDR3 DNA reads as TGTGCCAGCGGACAGGCCTACGAGCAGTACTTC.

On this clone: A read error likely explains this, since a far larger clone differs by one base. V usage is TRBV11-2 and J usage is TRBJ1-5; D not resolved. Germline CDR1 SGHAT, CDR2 FQNNGV. V was trimmed by 2 bases and J by 6 bases, leaving 8 bases between them. The CDR3 consists of 13 residues. CDR3 nucleotide sequence: TGTGCCAGCAGCTTATCGAGGGTTCAGCCCCAGCATTTT. It is translated as CASSLSRVQPQHF.

This clone was counted only a few times. The chain combines TRBV4-1 with TRBJ2-7; D is unresolved. The germline V and J ends were trimmed by 0 bases and 3 bases, with 12 bases remaining between them. Germline V gene sequence: CDR1 MGHRA, CDR2 YSYEKL. This CDR3 contains 15 residues. The CDR3 is CASSQDIGSIYEQYF. The CDR3 DNA is TGCGCCAGCAGCCAAGATATCGGGTCTATCTACGAGCAGTACTTC.

This clone showed up many times. This sequence joins TRBV10-3 and TRBJ1-5; D gene uncertain. Trimming stripped 2 bases from V and 7 bases from J, with 12 bases between. Germline CDR1 reads ENHRY; CDR2 reads SYGVKD. The length of the CDR3 is 14 residues. The CDR3 loop is CAISERPAVQPQHF. The CDR3 DNA follows: TGTGCCATCAGTGAGAGGCCAGCCGTCCAGCCCCAGCATTTT.

This clone was observed a handful of times. The chain uses TRBV11-2 and TRBJ2-3; 11 bases are a match to TRBD2. J gave up 3 bases and V 4 bases, and 3 bases lay outside the gene matches. This CDR3 is built from 15 residues. Germline values: CDR1 SGHAT, CDR2 FQNNGV. This CDR3 reads CASSYSGRETDTQYF. For the CDR3, the DNA is TGTGCCAGCAGCTATAGCGGGAGGGAGACAGATACGCAGTATTTT.

The chain couples TRBV18 to TRBJ2-3; 10 nucleotides align to TRBD2. The J segment lost 4 bases and the V segment lost 2 bases, leaving 6 bases of the junction unmatched. CDR1 and CDR2 (germline): KGHSH, LQKENI. This CDR3 is 16 amino acids long. The CDR3 region is CASSPSGRAGADTQYF. For the CDR3, the DNA is TGTGCCAGCTCACCAAGCGGGAGGGCAGGGGCAGATACGCAGTATTTT.

The genes are TRBV9 and TRBJ2-5; weak D call: TRBD1 (5 bases). TRBJ2-7 explains the end of the DNA better; the J call may be wrong. Looked up from germline, CDR1 is SGDLS and CDR2 is YYNGEE. CDR3 length: 12 amino acids. The CDR3 is CASSGQTYEQYF. For the CDR3, the DNA is TGTGCCAGCAGCGGACAGACCTACGAGCAGTACTTC.

The J gene is TRBJ2-1, the V gene TRBV5-1; 10 nucleotides agree with TRBD2. This CDR3 is 17 amino acids long. Germline V lookup: CDR1 SGHRS, CDR2 YFSETQ. Losses at the gene ends were 1 base for V and 6 bases for J; bases not matched to a gene: 10. CDR3 region: CASSLQLASGSSNEQFF. The CDR3 DNA follows: TGCGCCAGCAGCTTGCAGTTGGCTAGCGGGAGTAGCAATGAGCAGTTCTTC.

This clone was counted ten times or more. The genes are TRBV9 and TRBJ1-2, with D possibly matching TRBD1 (5 bases). In germline, CDR1 is SGDLS, CDR2 YYNGEE. Trimming took 4 bases from V and 10 from J, leaving 20 bases between them. The CDR3 has 14 amino acids. The CDR3 loop is CASSPSGPGIDYTF. Written as DNA, the CDR3 is TGTGCCAGCAGCCCATCTGGGCCAGGGATTGACTACACCTTC.

The rearrangement links TRBV7-8 to TRBJ1-5, with D maybe TRBD1 (5 bases). This CDR3 is built from 17 residues. The ends were cut back, 4 bases at V and 0 bases at J, with 16 bases in the middle. From germline, CDR1 is SGHVS and CDR2 FQNEAQ. The DNA of the CDR3 is TGTGCCAGCAGCTCTCGGGGGTCCGGCTATAGCAATCAGCCCCAGCATTTT. Its translation is CASSSRGSGYSNQPQHF. The full variable domain, completed using reference TRBV7-8 and TRBJ1-5, is GAGVSQSPRYKVAKRGQDVALRCDPISGHVSLFWYQQALGQGPEFLTYFQNEAQLDKSGLPSDRFFAERPEGSVSTLKIQRTQQEDSAVYLCASSSRGSGYSNQPQHFGDGTRLSIL.

The chain uses TRBV6-6 and TRBJ2-7; D is uncertain. The CDR3 extends over 12 amino acids. The germline V and J ends were trimmed by 0 bases and 3 bases, with 3 bases remaining between them. Germline loops: CDR1 MNHNY, CDR2 SVGAGI (reference sequence). DNA for the CDR3: TGTGCCAGCAGTTACTCGTACTACGAGCAGTACTTC. Encoded protein: CASSYSYYEQYF.

The V and J genes are TRBV27 and TRBJ2-1, with 9 nucleotides matching TRBD2. Germline loops: CDR1 MNHEY, CDR2 SMNVEV (reference sequence). The CDR3 has 15 amino acids. The J segment lost 8 bases and the V segment lost 2 bases, leaving 7 bases of the junction unmatched. CDR3 loop: CASSLVGLAWDEQFF. The CDR3 nucleotides read TGTGCCAGCAGTTTAGTGGGACTAGCTTGGGATGAGCAGTTCTTC.

The sample holds a few counts of this clone. This chain's CDR3 is CASSFGLAGSYEQYF. CDR3 bases: TGTGCCAGCAGCTTCGGACTAGCGGGATCATACGAGCAGTACTTC. The genes are TRBV7-9 and TRBJ2-7; 12 bases are a match to TRBD2. There are 15 residues in the CDR3. The V and J ends lost 3 bases and 4 bases, in that order; junction bases with no gene match: 4. Germline values: CDR1 SEHNR, CDR2 FQNEAQ (reference sequence).

The chain carries TRBV5-5 and TRBJ2-7; no clear D gene. The CDR3 consists of 14 residues. The germline V gene has CDR1 SGHKS and CDR2 YYEKEE (reference sequence). Trimming removed 1 base at V and 2 bases at J, with 10 bases between. The CDR3 coding sequence is TGTGCCAGCAGCTTGAGTAGGGATACCTACGAGCAGTACTTC. Translation gives CASSLSRDTYEQYF.

Remarks on this clone: A far more abundant clone sits one base away, making this likely a read error. The chain joins TRBV19 to TRBJ1-5; D gene uncertain. The CDR3 contains 13 residues. V gave up 5 bases and J gave up 7 bases, with 12 bases separating them. CDR1 and CDR2 from the germline V gene are LNHDA and SQIVND (reference sequence). CDR3 DNA sequence: TGTGCCAGTAGTGAGGCCCGAGGGCAGCCCCAGCATTTT. Its protein is CASSEARGQPQHF.

The J gene is TRBJ1-1, the V gene TRBV30, with D tentatively TRBD1 (5 bases). The CDR3 covers 13 residues. From germline, CDR1 is GTSNPN and CDR2 SVGIG (reference sequence). V lost 0 bases to trimming and J lost 11 bases, with 16 bases between them. CDR3 nucleotides: TGTGCCTGGAGTGTAGCTGGATCAGGGACGGCTTTCTTT. This translates into CAWSVAGSGTAFF.

The V gene is TRBV5-1, the J gene TRBJ1-2; possibly TRBD1 for D (5 bases). Trimming left V 7 bases short and J 4 bases short, with 14 bases between. CDR3 length: 13 amino acids. Germline values: CDR1 SGHRS, CDR2 YFSETQ. CDR3 bases: TGCGCCAGCTCCGCCGCGCAGGGCTATGGCTACACCTTC. Amino acids: CASSAAQGYGYTF. The full variable domain, completed using reference TRBV5-1 and TRBJ1-2, is KAGVTQTPRYLIKTRGQQVTLSCSPISGHRSVSWYQQTPGQGLQFLFEYFSETQRNKGNFPGRFSGRQFSNSRSEMNVSTLELGDSALYLCASSAAQGYGYTFGSGTRLTVV.

The chain recombines TRBV5-1 with TRBJ2-7; tentative D call: TRBD2 (6 bases). CDR1 SGHRS and CDR2 YFSETQ come from the germline V gene. The V end lost 0 bases, the J end lost 9 bases, and 7 bases lay between the germline ends. CDR3 length: 11 amino acids. The CDR3 DNA reads TGCGCCAGCAGCTTGGAGGGAGGGCAGTACTTC. As protein: CASSLEGGQYF.